This T cell receptor (beta chain) is drawn from a study of graft-versus-host responses after intestinal transplantation. Background on the study: For two to four years after anti-thymocyte globulin induction, all recipients took tacrolimus and steroids. Whole-study findings and limits: GvH clonotypes were identified within recipient marrow, with a subset emerging first in ileum or blood.

This clone was picked up one time. The antigen remains undetermined. V lost 2 bases to trimming and J lost 3 bases, with 11 bases between them. This CDR3 is built from 14 residues. Germline V gene sequence: CDR1 SGHRS, CDR2 YFSETQ. The assay was immunoSEQ multiplex PCR, and TCRdb's table has in-frame clones only and misses some. The sample contains under 100,000 clones, 94% of which appear only once. This specimen was unstimulated CD4+ T cells sorted from spleen or lymph node cells, taken before transplant. The origin of this receptor is a human donor who was the organ donor for an intestinal transplant. The chain uses TRBV5-1 and TRBJ1-1; unclear D gene. DNA for the CDR3: TGCGCCAGCAGCTTAGGGCAGGCGCACACTGAAGCTTTCTTT. Amino acid sequence: CASSLGQAHTEAFF. The whole variable domain, filled in from reference TRBV5-1 and TRBJ1-1, reads KAGVTQTPRYLIKTRGQQVTLSCSPISGHRSVSWYQQTPGQGLQFLFEYFSETQRNKGNFPGRFSGRQFSNSRSEMNVSTLELGDSALYLCASSLGQAHTEAFFGQGTRLTVV.